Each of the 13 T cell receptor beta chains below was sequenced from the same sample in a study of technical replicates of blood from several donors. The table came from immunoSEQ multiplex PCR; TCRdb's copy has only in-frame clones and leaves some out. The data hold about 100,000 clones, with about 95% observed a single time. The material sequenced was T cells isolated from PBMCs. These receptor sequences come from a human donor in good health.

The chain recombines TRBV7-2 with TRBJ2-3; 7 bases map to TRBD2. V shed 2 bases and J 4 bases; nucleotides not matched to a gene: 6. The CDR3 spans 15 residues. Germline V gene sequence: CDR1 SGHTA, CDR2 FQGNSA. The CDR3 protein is CASSLMTGGSDTQYF. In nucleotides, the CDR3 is TGTGCCAGCAGCTTAATGACGGGAGGCTCAGATACGCAGTATTTT.

CDR3 coding DNA: TGTGCCAGCAGCCCCACTCTAGCGGGATATTCCGGGGGCGAGCAGTACTTC. Translated, it gives CASSPTLAGYSGGEQYF. The chain joins TRBV7-2 to TRBJ2-7; 9 bases align to TRBD2. The V and J ends lost 5 bases and 6 bases, in that order; junction bases with no gene match: 17. Germline V gene data show CDR1 as SGHTA and CDR2 as FQGNSA. The CDR3 sequence is 17 residues long. Full variable domain (rest looked up from reference TRBV7-2 and TRBJ2-7): GAGVSQSPSNKVTEKGKDVELRCDPISGHTALYWYRQSLGQGLEFLIYFQGNSAPDKSGLPSDRFSAERTGGSVSTLTIQRTQQEDSAVYLCASSPTLAGYSGGEQYFGPGTRLTVT.

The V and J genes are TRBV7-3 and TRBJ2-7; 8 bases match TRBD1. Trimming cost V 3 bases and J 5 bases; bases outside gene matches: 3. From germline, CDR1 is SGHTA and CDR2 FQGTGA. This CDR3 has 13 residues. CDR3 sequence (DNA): TGTGCCAGCAGCTTGGACAGGGAGGACGAGCAGTACTTC. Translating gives CASSLDREDEQYF.

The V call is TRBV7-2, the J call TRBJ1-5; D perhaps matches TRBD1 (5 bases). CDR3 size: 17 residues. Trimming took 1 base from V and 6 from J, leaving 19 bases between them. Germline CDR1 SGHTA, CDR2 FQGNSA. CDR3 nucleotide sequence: TGTGCCAGCAGCTTAGTGGGCAGGGTCGGAACGGGTCAGCCCCAGCATTTT. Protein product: CASSLVGRVGTGQPQHF.

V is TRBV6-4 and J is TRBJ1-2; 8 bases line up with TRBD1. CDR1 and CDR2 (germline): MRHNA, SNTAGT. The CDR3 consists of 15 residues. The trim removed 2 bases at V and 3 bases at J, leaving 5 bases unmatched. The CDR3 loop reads CASSDRAGGYYGYTF. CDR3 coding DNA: TGTGCCAGCAGTGACCGGGCAGGGGGCTACTATGGCTACACCTTC.

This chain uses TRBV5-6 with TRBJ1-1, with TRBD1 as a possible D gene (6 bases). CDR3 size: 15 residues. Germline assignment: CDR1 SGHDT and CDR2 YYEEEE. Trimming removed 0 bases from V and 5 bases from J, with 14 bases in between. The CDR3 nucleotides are TGTGCCAGCAGCTTGGGGTGGGCAGGGGAGACTGAAGCTTTCTTT. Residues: CASSLGWAGETEAFF.

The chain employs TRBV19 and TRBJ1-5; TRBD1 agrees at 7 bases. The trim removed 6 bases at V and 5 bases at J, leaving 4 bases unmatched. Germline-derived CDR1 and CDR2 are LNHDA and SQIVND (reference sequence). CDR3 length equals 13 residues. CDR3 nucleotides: TGTGCCAGTAGGGGACAGTTTGATCAGCCCCAGCATTTT. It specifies CASRGQFDQPQHF.

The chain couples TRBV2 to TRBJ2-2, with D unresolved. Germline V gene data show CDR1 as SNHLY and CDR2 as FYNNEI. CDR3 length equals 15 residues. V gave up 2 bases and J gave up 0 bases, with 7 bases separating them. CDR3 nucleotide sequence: TGTGCCAGCAGTGAAAACCGGGCGAACACCGGGGAGCTGTTTTTT. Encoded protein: CASSENRANTGELFF. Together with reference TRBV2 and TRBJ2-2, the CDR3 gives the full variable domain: EPEVTQTPSHQVTQMGQEVILRCVPISNHLYFYWYRQILGQKVEFLVSFYNNEISEKSEIFDDQFSVERPDGSNFTLKIRSTKLEDSAMYFCASSENRANTGELFFGEGSRLTVL.

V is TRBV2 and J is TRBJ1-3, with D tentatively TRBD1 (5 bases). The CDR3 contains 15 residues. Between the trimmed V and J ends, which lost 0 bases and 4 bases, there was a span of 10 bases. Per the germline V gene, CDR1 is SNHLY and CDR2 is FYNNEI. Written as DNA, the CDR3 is TGTGCCAGCAGTGAAGCGGCAGGGTTCGGAAACACCATATATTTT. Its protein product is CASSEAAGFGNTIYF.

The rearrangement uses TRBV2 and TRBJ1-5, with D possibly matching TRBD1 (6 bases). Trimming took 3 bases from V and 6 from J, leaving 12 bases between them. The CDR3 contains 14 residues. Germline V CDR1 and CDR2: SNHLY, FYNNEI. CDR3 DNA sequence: TGTGCCAGCAGTGAGGCAGGGGAAGGTCAGCCCCAGCATTTT. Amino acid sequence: CASSEAGEGQPQHF.

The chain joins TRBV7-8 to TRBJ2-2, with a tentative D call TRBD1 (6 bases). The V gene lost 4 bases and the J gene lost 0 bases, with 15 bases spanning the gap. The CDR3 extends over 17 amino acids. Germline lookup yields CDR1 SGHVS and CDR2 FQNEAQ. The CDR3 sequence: CASSSKAGQPNTGELFF. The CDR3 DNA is TGTGCCAGCAGCTCAAAGGCTGGACAGCCGAACACCGGGGAGCTGTTTTTT.

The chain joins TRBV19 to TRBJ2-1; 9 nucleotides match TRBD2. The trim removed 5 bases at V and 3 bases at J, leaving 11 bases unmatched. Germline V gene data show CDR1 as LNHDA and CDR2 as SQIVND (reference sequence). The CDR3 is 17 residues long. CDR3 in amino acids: CASSGSKSSGNYNEQFF. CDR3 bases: TGTGCCAGTAGTGGGTCGAAGTCTAGCGGGAACTACAATGAGCAGTTCTTC.

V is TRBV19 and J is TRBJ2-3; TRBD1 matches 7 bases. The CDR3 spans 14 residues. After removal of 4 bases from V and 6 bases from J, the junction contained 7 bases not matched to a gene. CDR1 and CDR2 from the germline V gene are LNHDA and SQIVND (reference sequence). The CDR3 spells CASSNRDRGDTQYF. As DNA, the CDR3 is TGTGCCAGTAGTAACCGGGACAGAGGGGATACGCAGTATTTT.